This is a list of T cell receptor beta chains from one sample in a study of cytomegalovirus exposure and HLA in healthy donors. Method: immunoSEQ multiplex PCR; TCRdb's copy keeps in-frame clones and lacks some. The data show 210,000 or so clones, 60% to 80% seen once. Source material: PBMCs. Source of these receptors: a woman aged 25 to 45 in good health and CMV-seropositive. The CDR3 runs from the conserved cysteine through the conserved F or W. Each record gives: clone size, J gene, D gene, V gene, CDR3 DNA, CDR3 protein. D genes are given only for firm matches. For some rows the clone size is stated as once, few or many, or as a class when expanded; others skip it.

>-|TRBJ2-7|-|TRBV29-1
TGCAGCGTTGAAGGACAGGGAGGTGGATCCTACGAGCAGTACTTC
CSVEGQGGGSYEQYF
>-|TRBJ1-5|-|TRBV28
TGTGCCAGCAGTTTATTGCTCGGACAACAAGGGGATGGCAATCAGCCCCAGCATTTT
CASSLLLGQQGDGNQPQHF
>-|TRBJ2-2|-|TRBV25-1
TGTGCCAGCAGTGAACAGATTTCCCCCGGGGAGCTGTTTTTT
CASSEQISPGELFF
>-|TRBJ2-3|-|TRBV18
TGTGCCAGCTCACCGCGAGAGCACACAGATACGCAGTATTTT
CASSPREHTDTQYF
>-|TRBJ2-3|TRBD2|TRBV27
TGTGCCAGCAGTTTTACTAGCGGGAGCCTCTATGCGCCGTATTTT
CASSFTSGSLYAPYF
>-|TRBJ2-1|TRBD2|TRBV9
TGTGCCAGCAGCGTAGGGCCTAGCGGGACAGAGCAGTTCTTC
CASSVGPSGTEQFF
>-|TRBJ2-3|TRBD2|TRBV7-6
TGTGCCAGCAGCCGGTCGGGGACTAGCACGGCAGATACGCAGTATTTT
CASSRSGTSTADTQYF
>once|TRBJ2-5|TRBD2|TRBV2
TGTGCCAGCAGTGATTTAGCGGGAGCTGTGGAGACCCAGTACTTC
CASSDLAGAVETQYF
>-|TRBJ2-5|-|TRBV5-4
TGTGCCAGCAGCTTGCTTCCCGGAGAGACCCAGTACTTC
CASSLLPGETQYF
>-|TRBJ2-7|TRBD2|TRBV6-6
TGTGCCAGCAGTTACGCCGGGGGGGGCTACGAGCAGTACTTC
CASSYAGGGYEQYF
>few|TRBJ1-2|TRBD1|TRBV10-3
TGTGCCATCAGGGACGGGGACAGACGGAACTATGGCTACACCTTC
CAIRDGDRRNYGYTF
>-|TRBJ1-1|TRBD1|TRBV28
TGTGCCAGCAGTCCGGGGGACAGATTGAACACTGAAGCTTTCTTT
CASSPGDRLNTEAFF
>-|TRBJ1-1|TRBD1|TRBV5-1
TGCGCCAGCAGCCTAGGGGGCCCGAACACTGAAGCTTTCTTT
CASSLGGPNTEAFF
>-|TRBJ2-7|TRBD2|TRBV14
TGTGCCAGCAGCCAAGTCGGGGGGGCCGTCGAGCAGTACTTC
CASSQVGGAVEQYF
>-|TRBJ2-2|-|TRBV30
TGTGCCTGGAGTGCACCCCGGGCTAGCCGGGCCGGGGAGCTGTTTTTT
CAWSAPRASRAGELFF
>-|TRBJ2-1|-|TRBV1
TGCACCAGCACCTGGGACTACGCAAGCTACAATGAGCAGTTCTTC
CTSTWDYASYNEQFF
>-|TRBJ2-5|-|TRBV15
TGTGCCACCAGCAGAGACCCACAAGAGACCCAGTACTTC
CATSRDPQETQYF
>-|TRBJ1-4|TRBD1|TRBV28
TGTGCCAGCAGTGGGGGACAGGGAGTTCGGGATCGGGAAAAACTGTTTTTT
CASSGGQGVRDREKLFF
>-|TRBJ1-2|-|TRBV30
TGTGCCTGGAGGTTGGTGGCCTCCTACTATGGCTACACCTTC
CAWRLVASYYGYTF
>-|TRBJ1-2|-|TRBV9
TGTGCCAGCAGCGCGCCCGTGGCCGGGGATGGTGGCTACACCTTC
CASSAPVAGDGGYTF
>-|TRBJ2-3|-|TRBV28
TGTGCCAGCAGTTTAGGGCCGTTTGCAGGGAGCACAGATACGCAGTATTTT
CASSLGPFAGSTDTQYF
>-|TRBJ2-5|-|TRBV29-1
TGCAGCGTCGACCCGGGGGTGAGAGAGACCCAGTACTTC
CSVDPGVRETQYF
>-|TRBJ2-7|TRBD2|TRBV7-2
TGTGCCAGCTCTTCTAGGAGGGGAGGGAGTAGCTCCTACGAGCAGTACTTC
CASSSRRGGSSSYEQYF
>-|TRBJ2-5|-|TRBV2
TGTGCCAGCAGTGCGGTAGGAGGGCGTGAGTACTTC
CASSAVGGREYF
>-|TRBJ2-3|TRBD2|TRBV9
TGTGCCAGCAGCGCGACTAGCCGGGTCACAGATACGCAGTATTTT
CASSATSRVTDTQYF
>-|TRBJ1-1|-|TRBV7-2
TGTGCCAGCAGATCACAGAACACTGAAGCTTTCTTT
CASRSQNTEAFF
>-|TRBJ2-7|TRBD2|TRBV5-8
TGTGCCAGCAGACCGGGACTAGCGGGAGGGGGCGAGCAGTACTTC
CASRPGLAGGGEQYF
>-|TRBJ1-2|TRBD1|TRBV27
TGTGCCAGCAGACTTACAGGGGGGCCCCTCTATGGCTACACCTTC
CASRLTGGPLYGYTF
>-|TRBJ2-3|-|TRBV7-3
TGTGCCAGCAGCTCTACAGATACGCAGTATTTT
CASSSTDTQYF
>once|TRBJ1-4|TRBD1|TRBV7-9
TGTGCCAGCATCAATGACAGGGCGGAGGAAAAACTGTTTTTT
CASINDRAEEKLFF
>-|TRBJ2-7|-|TRBV28
TGTGCCAGCAGTTCTGACGGGATAACATTGGACGAGCAGTACTTC
CASSSDGITLDEQYF
>-|TRBJ1-2|-|TRBV28
TGTGCCAGCAGTTTATTGGGGGCAGTATATGGCTACACCTTC
CASSLLGAVYGYTF
>-|TRBJ2-1|-|TRBV2
TGTGCCAGCAGTGAATGGTTTGGTGCGGGTGGTGGCAATGAGCAGTTCTTC
CASSEWFGAGGGNEQFF
>-|TRBJ2-7|TRBD2|TRBV11-2
TGTGCCAGCAGCTTAGCCGCGACTAGCCGTTCCTACGAGCAGTACTTC
CASSLAATSRSYEQYF
>-|TRBJ2-2|-|TRBV7-9
TGTGCCAGCAGCTTCACAGCTACCGGGGAGCTGTTTTTT
CASSFTATGELFF
>-|TRBJ1-5|-|TRBV25-1
TGTGCCAGCAGTGAGACAGGTTCTTATAGCAATCAGCCCCAGCATTTT
CASSETGSYSNQPQHF
>-|TRBJ2-3|TRBD2|TRBV9
TGTGCCAGCAGCGCTAGCGGGGGGGCGTCAGATACGCAGTATTTT
CASSASGGASDTQYF
>-|TRBJ1-4|-|TRBV15
TGTGCCACCAGCAGGACAGGCCGAAATGAAAAACTGTTTTTT
CATSRTGRNEKLFF
>-|TRBJ1-3|TRBD1|TRBV9
TGTGCCAGCAGCGAGGCCGGGCAGGGGGCCTCTGGAAACACCATATATTTT
CASSEAGQGASGNTIYF
>-|TRBJ2-7|TRBD1|TRBV4-2
TGTGCCAGCAGCCAAGGGGGTGGGACAGGGGGCTACGAGCAGTACTTC
CASSQGGGTGGYEQYF
>-|TRBJ2-2|-|TRBV2
TGTGCCAGCAGTCACGGGGGACTCTCCGCGAACACCGGGGAGCTGTTTTTT
CASSHGGLSANTGELFF
>-|TRBJ2-3|-|TRBV5-1
TGCGCCAGCAGCCTGCCTCCGTCTCGGTCAGATACGCAGTATTTT
CASSLPPSRSDTQYF
>-|TRBJ1-1|TRBD1|TRBV10-3
TGTGCCATCAGTGAAGAGGGACAGGGATTAAACACTGAAGCTTTCTTT
CAISEEGQGLNTEAFF
>few|TRBJ1-2|TRBD1|TRBV5-1
TGCGCCAGCAGCCTGACAGGGGTTAACTATGGCTACACCTTC
CASSLTGVNYGYTF
>-|TRBJ1-1|-|TRBV15
TGTGCCACCAGCAGCCCACGGGGGGGCGCGACTGAAGCTTTCTTT
CATSSPRGGATEAFF
>few|TRBJ2-1|-|TRBV6-1
TGTGCCAGCAGTACGACAGGTAGCTCCTACAATGAGCAGTTCTTC
CASSTTGSSYNEQFF
>-|TRBJ1-5|TRBD1|TRBV18
TGTGCCAGCTCACCAGGCAGGGGGCCCGATCAGCCCCAGCATTTT
CASSPGRGPDQPQHF
>-|TRBJ2-7|TRBD2|TRBV4-1
TGCGCCAGCAGCCAAGCGACTAGCGGGACGTACGAGCAGTACTTC
CASSQATSGTYEQYF
>-|TRBJ1-2|-|TRBV4-1
TGCGCCAGCAGCACAGTGGGGCGGACTAACTATGGCTACACCTTC
CASSTVGRTNYGYTF
>once|TRBJ1-2|-|TRBV2
TGTGCCAGCAGCATGGGGGCCGGTGGCTACACCTTC
CASSMGAGGYTF
>-|TRBJ1-5|-|TRBV7-2
TGTGCCAGCAGCTTAGCATCAGGACTCAATCAGCCCCAGCATTTT
CASSLASGLNQPQHF
>-|TRBJ2-1|TRBD2|TRBV2
TGTGCCAGCACCAGACTAGCGCCCTACAATGAGCAGTTCTTC
CASTRLAPYNEQFF
>-|TRBJ2-1|TRBD2|TRBV6-5
TGTGCCAGCAGCTTAGCGGGACTAAGCAACAATGAGCAGTTCTTC
CASSLAGLSNNEQFF
>few|TRBJ1-4|TRBD1|TRBV2
TGTGCCAGCAGTCGGGACAGTTCTAATGAAAAACTGTTTTTT
CASSRDSSNEKLFF
>-|TRBJ2-6|-|TRBV6-6
TGTGCCAGCAGCAACCCGGGGGCTGGGGCCAACGTCCTGACTTTC
CASSNPGAGANVLTF
>-|TRBJ2-1|-|TRBV9
TGTGCCAGCAGCGCCCTCGTAGGGAGCGGGAATGAGCAGTTCTTC
CASSALVGSGNEQFF
>once|TRBJ2-5|TRBD2|TRBV29-1
TGCAGCGTTGAAATGGGGAGGGAGACCCGGTACTTC
CSVEMGRETRYF
>-|TRBJ2-7|TRBD2|TRBV18
TGTGCCAGCTCACCGACTAGCGGGAGTGCCTACGAGCAGTACTTC
CASSPTSGSAYEQYF
>once|TRBJ2-5|TRBD2|TRBV7-9
TGTGCCAGCAGCGAGGGACTAGCGGTAGAGACCCAGTACTTC
CASSEGLAVETQYF
>-|TRBJ1-4|-|TRBV2
TGTGCGGGGAGGCAGACTCGGAATGAAAAACTGTTTTTT
CAGRQTRNEKLFF